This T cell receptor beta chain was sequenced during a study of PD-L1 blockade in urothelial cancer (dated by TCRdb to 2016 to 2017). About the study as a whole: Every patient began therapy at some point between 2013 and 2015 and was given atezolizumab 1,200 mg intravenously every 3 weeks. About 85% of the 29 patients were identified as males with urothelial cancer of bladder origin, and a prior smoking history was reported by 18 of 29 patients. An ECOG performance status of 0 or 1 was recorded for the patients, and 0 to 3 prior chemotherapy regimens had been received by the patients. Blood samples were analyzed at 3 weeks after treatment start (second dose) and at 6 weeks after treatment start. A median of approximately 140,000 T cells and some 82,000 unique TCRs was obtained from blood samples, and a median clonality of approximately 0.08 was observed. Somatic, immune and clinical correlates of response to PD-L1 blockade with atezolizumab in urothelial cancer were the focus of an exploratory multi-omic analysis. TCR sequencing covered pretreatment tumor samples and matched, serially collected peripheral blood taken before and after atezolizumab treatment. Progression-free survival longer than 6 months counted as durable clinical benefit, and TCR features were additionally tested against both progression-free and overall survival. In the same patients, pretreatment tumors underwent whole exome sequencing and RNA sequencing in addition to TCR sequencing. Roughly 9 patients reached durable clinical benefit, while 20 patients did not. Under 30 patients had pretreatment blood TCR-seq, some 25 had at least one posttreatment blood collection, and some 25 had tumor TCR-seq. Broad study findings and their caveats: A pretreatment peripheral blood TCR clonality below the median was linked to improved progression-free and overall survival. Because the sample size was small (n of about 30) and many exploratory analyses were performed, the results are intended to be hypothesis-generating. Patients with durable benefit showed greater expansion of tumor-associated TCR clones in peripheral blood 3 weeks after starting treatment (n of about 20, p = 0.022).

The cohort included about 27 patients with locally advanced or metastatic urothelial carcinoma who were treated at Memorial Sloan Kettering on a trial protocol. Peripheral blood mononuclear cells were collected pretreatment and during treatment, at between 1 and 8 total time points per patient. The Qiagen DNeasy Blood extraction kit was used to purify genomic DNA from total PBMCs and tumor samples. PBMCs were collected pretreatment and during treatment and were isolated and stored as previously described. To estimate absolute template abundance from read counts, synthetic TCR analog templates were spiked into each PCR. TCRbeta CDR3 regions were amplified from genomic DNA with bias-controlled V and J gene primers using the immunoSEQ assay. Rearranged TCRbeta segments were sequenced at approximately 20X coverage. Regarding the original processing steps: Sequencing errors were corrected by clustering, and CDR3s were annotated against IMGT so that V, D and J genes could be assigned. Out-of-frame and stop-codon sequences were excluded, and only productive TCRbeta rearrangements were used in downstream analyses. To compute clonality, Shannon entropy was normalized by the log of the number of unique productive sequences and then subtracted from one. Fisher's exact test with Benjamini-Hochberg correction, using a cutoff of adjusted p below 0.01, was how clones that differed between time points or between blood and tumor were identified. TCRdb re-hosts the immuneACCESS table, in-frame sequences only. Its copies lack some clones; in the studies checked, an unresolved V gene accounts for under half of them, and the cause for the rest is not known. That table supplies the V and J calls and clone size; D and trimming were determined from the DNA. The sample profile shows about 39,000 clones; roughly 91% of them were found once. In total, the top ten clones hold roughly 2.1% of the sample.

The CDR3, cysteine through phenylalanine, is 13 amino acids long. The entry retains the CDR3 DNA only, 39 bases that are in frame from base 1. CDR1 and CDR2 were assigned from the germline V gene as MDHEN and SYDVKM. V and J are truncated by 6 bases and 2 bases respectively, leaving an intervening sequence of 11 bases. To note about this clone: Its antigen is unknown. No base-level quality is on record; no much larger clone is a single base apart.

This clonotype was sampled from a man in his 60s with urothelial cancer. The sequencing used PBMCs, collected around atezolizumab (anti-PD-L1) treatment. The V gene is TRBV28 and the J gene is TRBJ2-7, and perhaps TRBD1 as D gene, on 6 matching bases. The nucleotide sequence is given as TGTGCCAGCAGAGGGGACACAACCTACGAGCAGTACTTC. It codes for CASRGDTTYEQYF.